This entry lists 12 T cell receptor beta chains sequenced from one sample in a study of T cell responses to AZD1222 COVID-19 vaccine. Method: immunoSEQ multiplex PCR; TCRdb's copy keeps in-frame clones and lacks some. The data contain roughly 120,000 clones, roughly 88% of them singletons. The material sequenced was peripheral blood, taken on day 0 of MenACWY control vaccination. These receptor sequences come from an adult in good health.

The chain has TRBV11-2 and TRBJ2-5, with D perhaps being TRBD1 or TRBD2 (5 bases each). Germline V gene sequence: CDR1 SGHAT, CDR2 FQNNGV. The CDR3 contains 15 residues. V was clipped by 1 base and J by 4 bases, with 13 bases between them. Here the CDR3 DNA reads TGTGCCAGCAGCTTAGTACGAGCAGGGACAGAGACCCAGTACTTC. It translates to CASSLVRAGTETQYF.

This clone was seen once. The chain is built from TRBV2 and TRBJ1-6; TRBD1 matches 11 bases. CDR1 is SNHLY and CDR2 is FYNNEI in the germline V gene. The V segment lost 9 bases and the J segment 10 bases; nucleotides outside the gene matches: 20. The CDR3 runs 18 residues. The CDR3: CARKGTGGYNFVGSPLHF. In DNA, the CDR3 is TGTGCCAGAAAAGGGACAGGGGGTTACAATTTCGTTGGCTCACCCCTCCACTTT.

The CDR3 here is CASSLVAGQWTEAFF. The CDR3, as DNA: TGCGCCAGCAGCTTGGTCGCGGGGCAGTGGACTGAAGCTTTCTTT. The chain links TRBV5-1 to TRBJ1-1, with D possibly TRBD1 on 5 matching bases. V was clipped by 0 bases and J by 5 bases, with 14 bases between them. This CDR3 contains 15 residues. The germline CDR1 and CDR2 sequences are SGHRS and YFSETQ.

The V call is TRBV4-1, the J call TRBJ1-1; D call uncertain. Trimming removed 4 bases at V and 7 bases at J, with 25 bases between. The CDR3 length is 17 residues. Germline-derived CDR1 and CDR2 are MGHRA and YSYEKL. The CDR3 protein is CASSPQGNLFLAGEAFF. Written as DNA, the CDR3 is TGCGCCAGCAGCCCTCAAGGAAACCTCTTTTTGGCGGGTGAAGCTTTCTTT.

This chain joins TRBV4-1 and TRBJ1-2, with TRBD1 matching 7 bases. CDR1 is MGHRA and CDR2 is YSYEKL in the germline V gene. The CDR3 is made up of 15 amino acids. Unmatched junction bases numbered 11, after V lost 4 bases and J lost 6 bases. The CDR3 sequence is CASSRQGGTEDGYTF. The CDR3 DNA follows: TGCGCCAGCAGCCGTCAAGGGGGGACAGAGGATGGCTACACCTTC.

This chain uses TRBV21-1 with TRBJ2-7; the D call in the table, TRBD1, was not verified against the DNA. TRBV21-1 is tagged as a pseudogene. This CDR3 contains 13 residues. In DNA, the CDR3 is TGTGCCAGCAGCCAGTCCAGGCCATACGAGCAGTACTTC. This sequence encodes CASSQSRPYEQYF.

J is TRBJ2-4 and V is TRBV28; D ambiguous. CDR1 is MDHEN and CDR2 is SYDVKM in the germline V gene. The V end was cut by 0 bases, the J end by 2 bases, with 14 bases between. The CDR3 runs to 17 residues. The CDR3 nucleotides read TGTGCCAGCAGTTTATGGCACCTCCCACGGCCCAAAAACATTCAGTACTTC. Its translation: CASSLWHLPRPKNIQYF.

The chain is built from TRBV19 and TRBJ1-1, with 7 positions matching TRBD1. Germline V gene data show CDR1 as LNHDA and CDR2 as SQIVND (reference sequence). J was trimmed by 0 bases and V by 7 bases; bases with no gene match: 8. The CDR3 runs to 15 residues. In DNA, the CDR3 is TGTGCCAGTACCCCGGATGACAGGGTGAACACTGAAGCTTTCTTT. Amino acid sequence: CASTPDDRVNTEAFF.

This sequence joins TRBV4-1 and TRBJ2-5; D gene ambiguous. This CDR3 contains 12 residues. Trimming took off 0 bases at V and 5 bases at J, with 4 bases between the two ends. CDR1 and CDR2 (germline): MGHRA, YSYEKL. The CDR3 spells CASSQEDETQYF. The CDR3 bases are TGCGCCAGCAGCCAAGAGGACGAGACCCAGTACTTC.

This clone was seen only once. The chain couples TRBV30 to TRBJ1-5; D possibly corresponds to TRBD1 (5 bases). Germline V lookup: CDR1 GTSNPN, CDR2 SVGIG (reference sequence). V lost 2 bases and J 7 bases, leaving 12 bases between the germline ends. This CDR3 has 13 residues. CDR3 amino acids: CAWSTQGRQPQHF. CDR3 nucleotide sequence: TGTGCCTGGAGTACGCAGGGTCGGCAGCCCCAGCATTTT.

The chain couples TRBV4-2 to TRBJ2-7; D might be TRBD2 (5 bases). The length of the CDR3 is 14 residues. V gave up 0 bases and J gave up 7 bases, with 13 bases separating them. From germline, CDR1 is LGHNA and CDR2 YNFKEQ. This chain's CDR3 is CASSQDRGGEEQYF. For the CDR3, the DNA is TGTGCCAGCAGCCAAGATCGGGGTGGGGAGGAGCAGTACTTC.

The chain carries TRBV7-2 and TRBJ1-5; D perhaps matches TRBD1 (6 bases). The CDR3 runs 15 residues. Trimming stripped 4 bases from V and 4 bases from J, with 14 bases between. Germline CDR1 reads SGHTA; CDR2 reads FQGNSA. CDR3 in amino acids: CASSYYRDTNQPQHF. In nucleotides, the CDR3 is TGTGCCAGCAGCTATTACCGGGACACTAATCAGCCCCAGCATTTT.